The 30 T cell receptor beta chains listed next were all sequenced from one sample in a study of immune reconstitution after stem cell transplant in scleroderma (dated by TCRdb to 2016 to 2017). Receptors were amplified or captured by RT-PCR. Sequencing was carried out with an Illumina MiSeq. Starting from the raw public reads, TCRdb applied fastp trimming at Q25, assembled clones with MiXCR and retained in-frame beta chains. Here each entry gathers all rows of one CDR3 protein and keeps the most common genes and DNA. The sample data list approximately 2,200 distinct CDR3 sequences, and around 7.4% of these were observed just once. Approximately 12% of the sample belongs to the ten largest clones. Sampling took place before or after autologous hematopoietic stem cell transplantation (not recorded which). These receptors were taken from a male donor with systemic sclerosis.

By share of the sample, this clonotype is medium-sized (0.01 to 0.1%). CDR3 protein: CSARDTGDTQYF. The CDR3 nucleotides are TGCAGTGCTAGAGATACGGGGGATACGCAGTATTTT. The chain combines TRBV20-1 with TRBJ2-3, with a tentative D call TRBD2 (5 bases). Germline CDR1 reads DFQATT; CDR2 reads SNEGSKA (reference sequence). The V end was cut by 0 bases, the J end by 6 bases, with 7 bases between. CDR3 length: 12 amino acids.

The sample holds one count of this clonotype. One junction end does not reproduce the germline sequence, and a read error may be involved. V gene TRBV27 combines with J gene TRBJ1-2; D perhaps matches TRBD1 (5 bases). Germline V CDR1 and CDR2: MNHEY, SMNVEV (reference sequence). The CDR3 is made up of 12 amino acids. The CDR3 DNA sequence: TGTGCCCGCAGGGCGGGGAGCTATGGCTACACCTTC. Amino acid sequence: CARRAGSYGYTF.

The rearrangement uses TRBV20-1 and TRBJ2-4; D possibly uses TRBD1 or TRBD2 (5 bases each). V was pared by 3 bases and J by 5 bases, with 14 bases between. This CDR3 region has 14 residues. Germline CDR1 DFQATT, CDR2 SNEGSKA (reference sequence). Written as DNA, the CDR3 is TGCAGTGCTAGTCCGGGTGGGGGACAAAACATTCAGTACTTC. Amino acids: CSASPGGGQNIQYF.

The chain carries TRBV30 and TRBJ2-3; 8 positions match TRBD1. The length of the CDR3 is 15 residues. V gave up 0 bases and J gave up 5 bases; unmatched junction bases: 7. Looked up from germline, CDR1 is GTSNPN and CDR2 is SVGIG (reference sequence). The CDR3 loop reads CAWSVTGVIGDTQYF. As DNA, the CDR3 is TGTGCCTGGAGTGTGACAGGGGTTATTGGAGATACGCAGTATTTT.

By sample share, this clonotype is medium-sized (0.01 to 0.1%). This rearrangement joins TRBV29-1 to TRBJ2-1; the match to TRBD2 covers 9 bases. V lost 3 bases and J lost 3; bases outside the gene matches: 6. This CDR3 spans 15 amino acids. Germline values: CDR1 SQVTM, CDR2 ANQGSEA. CDR3 sequence reads: CSVDSGGGGYNEQFF. In DNA form, the CDR3 reads TGCAGCGTTGATTCCGGCGGGGGGGGCTACAATGAGCAGTTCTTC.

This clonotype counts as medium-sized. The chain is built from TRBV30 and TRBJ2-7; D might be TRBD1 (6 bases). The CDR3 sequence is 16 residues long. V was trimmed by 2 bases and J by 4 bases, leaving 21 bases between them. The V gene's germline CDR1 is GTSNPN and CDR2 SVGIG (reference sequence). In DNA form, the CDR3 reads TGTGCCTGGAGTCCACCCCCGTTCGGGACATCTTACGAGCAGTACTTC. Translation gives CAWSPPPFGTSYEQYF.

This clonotype has just a few counts. The V call is TRBV5-1, the J call TRBJ2-3; no clear D gene. V lost 3 bases to trimming and J lost 4 bases, with 3 bases between them. Germline CDR1 reads SGHRS; CDR2 reads YFSETQ. The CDR3 is 11 amino acids. The CDR3 region has the DNA TGCGCCAGCAGCTCCTCAGATACGCAGTATTTT. Translation: CASSSSDTQYF.

In its sample, this clonotype ranks as medium-sized. This CDR3 is CASSPGTGLSYEQYF. The CDR3 coding sequence is TGTGCCAGCTCACCGGGGACAGGTCTCTCCTACGAGCAGTACTTC. This chain joins TRBV18 and TRBJ2-7, with TRBD1 matching over 8 bases. The CDR3 has 15 amino acids. The V segment lost 3 bases and the J segment 0 bases; nucleotides outside the gene matches: 4. The germline V gene encodes CDR1 KGHSH and CDR2 LQKENI.

By proportion, this clonotype is medium-sized. V usage is TRBV20-1 and J usage is TRBJ2-3; the D gene is possibly TRBD2 (6 bases). V dropped 6 bases and J dropped 0 bases, with 19 bases sitting between them. Germline V gives CDR1 DFQATT, CDR2 SNEGSKA (reference sequence). The CDR3 contains 16 residues. The CDR3 region has the DNA TGCAGTGCAAAGAGTCGGGCTAGCGCTAGCACAGATACGCAGTATTTT. Its translation is CSAKSRASASTDTQYF.

This clonotype qualifies as medium-sized. V gene TRBV12-3 or TRBV12-4 combines with J gene TRBJ2-7; D remains unclear. The CDR3 covers 12 residues. Trimming took 11 bases from V and 6 from J, leaving 17 bases between them. CDR3 nucleotides: TGTGCCTCCCGGGTGGGATCCGGCGAGCAGTACTTC. It specifies CASRVGSGEQYF.

This clonotype is classed as medium-sized. This CDR3 is CSAPGTGDAEQYF. The CDR3 coding sequence is TGCAGTGCCCCCGGGACAGGGGATGCCGAGCAGTACTTC. This chain uses TRBV20-1 with TRBJ2-7, with 10 bases identical to TRBD1. The CDR3 totals 13 residues. The germline V gene encodes CDR1 DFQATT and CDR2 SNEGSKA (reference sequence). Trimming removed 6 bases from V and 6 bases from J; junction bases left unmatched: 8.

By share, this clonotype counts as large (0.1 to 1%). The CDR3 DNA reads as TGCGCCAGCAGTTCGACAGGGTCTGGGATAAACATTCAGTACTTC. It translates to CASSSTGSGINIQYF. The J gene is TRBJ2-4, the V gene TRBV5-1; 7 bases fit TRBD1. Losses at the gene ends were 5 bases for V and 6 bases for J; bases not matched to a gene: 11. The germline V gene has CDR1 SGHRS and CDR2 YFSETQ. The CDR3 length is 15 residues. The full variable domain, with the rest looked up from reference TRBV5-1 and TRBJ2-4, is KAGVTQTPRYLIKTRGQQVTLSCSPISGHRSVSWYQQTPGQGLQFLFEYFSETQRNKGNFPGRFSGRQFSNSRSEMNVSTLELGDSALYLCASSSTGSGINIQYFGAGTRLSVL.

This clonotype is medium-sized within its sample. The genes are TRBV20-1 and TRBJ1-1, with 8 nucleotides matching TRBD1. From germline, CDR1 is DFQATT and CDR2 SNEGSKA (reference sequence). J lost 3 bases, V lost 5 bases, and 5 bases had no gene match. This CDR3 spans 13 amino acids. The CDR3 DNA sequence: TGCAGTGCTCGCAGGGGGCGCGACACTGAAGCTTTCTTT. It specifies CSARRGRDTEAFF.

By its share, this clonotype is medium-sized. V is TRBV5-1 and J is TRBJ2-3, with D unresolved. Trimming removed 0 bases at V and 2 bases at J, with 7 bases between. CDR3 length: 14 residues. The V gene's germline CDR1 is SGHRS and CDR2 YFSETQ. CDR3 in amino acids: CASSLASFTDTQYF. The CDR3 nucleotides are TGCGCCAGCAGCTTGGCAAGTTTCACAGATACGCAGTATTTT.

This clonotype qualifies as medium-sized. The rearrangement uses TRBV12-3 or TRBV12-4 and TRBJ2-1; tentatively, D is TRBD2 (6 bases). There are 12 residues in the CDR3. The V and J ends lost 6 bases and 9 bases respectively, with 12 bases between them. Here the CDR3 reads CASSPGGAEQFF. The CDR3 nucleotides read TGTGCCAGCAGCCCCGGGGGAGCTGAGCAGTTCTTC.

The chain links TRBV20-1 to TRBJ2-3, with D maybe TRBD1 (6 bases). V lost 4 bases and J 10 bases, leaving 18 bases between the germline ends. Germline CDR1 is DFQATT and CDR2 is SNEGSKA (reference sequence). This CDR3 region has 13 residues. The CDR3 DNA follows: TGCAGTGCTATCGGGCTAGCAGGGGATGCGCAGTATTTT. Protein: CSAIGLAGDAQYF.

By sample share, this clonotype is medium-sized. The chain is built from TRBV5-1 and TRBJ2-5; the D gene is possibly TRBD2 (5 bases). The CDR3 is 14 residues long. Germline CDR1 and CDR2: SGHRS and YFSETQ. Deletions cut 0 bases from V and 4 bases from J, with 10 bases between. CDR3 in DNA: TGCGCCAGCAGCTTGGAAACTAGGCGAGAGACCCAGTACTTC. Its translation is CASSLETRRETQYF. Using reference TRBV5-1 and TRBJ2-5 for the parts outside the CDR3, the full variable domain is KAGVTQTPRYLIKTRGQQVTLSCSPISGHRSVSWYQQTPGQGLQFLFEYFSETQRNKGNFPGRFSGRQFSNSRSEMNVSTLELGDSALYLCASSLETRRETQYFGPGTRLLVL.

Notes on this clonotype: Just one base apart from a much larger clone, this may be a read error. The chain is built from TRBV20-1 and TRBJ2-3, with D perhaps being TRBD1 or TRBD2 (6 bases each). Germline V CDR1 and CDR2: DFQATT, SNEGSKA (reference sequence). The CDR3 consists of 13 residues. The CDR3 nucleotides are TGCGGTGCCACCCTGAGGGGGGTTTATGGGCAGTATTTT. Translating it yields CGATLRGVYGQYF.

This clonotype rates as medium-sized. V gene TRBV20-1 combines with J gene TRBJ2-2; D may be TRBD2 (5 bases). Trimming removed 6 bases from V and 1 base from J, with 9 bases in between. The length of the CDR3 is 13 residues. CDR1 DFQATT and CDR2 SNEGSKA come from the germline V gene (reference sequence). In DNA, the CDR3 is TGCAGTGCGAGCGGAGAGAACACCGGGGAGCTGTTTTTT. This sequence encodes CSASGENTGELFF.

By share, this clonotype ranks as medium-sized. The V gene is TRBV5-1, the J gene TRBJ2-7, with 7 bases aligning to TRBD1. The germline gives CDR1 SGHRS, CDR2 YFSETQ. V lost 0 bases to trimming and J lost 4 bases; unmatched junction nucleotides: 10. The CDR3 is made up of 16 amino acids. The CDR3 nucleotides read TGCGCCAGCAGCTTGGAAGGCAGGGGGTTGGGGTACGAGCAGTACTTC. Translated: CASSLEGRGLGYEQYF.

Of note for this clonotype: An end of the junction does not agree with germline; a read error may underlie this. The DNA for the CDR3 is TGTGCCAGCAGTGGGGACAGCCTCACAGATACGCGGTATTTT. Translation: CASSGDSLTDTRYF. The rearrangement joins TRBV6-5 to TRBJ2-3, with 7 bases aligning to TRBD1. The CDR3 covers 14 residues. CDR1 and CDR2 (germline): MNHEY, SVGAGI.

By share, this clonotype counts as medium-sized (0.01 to 0.1%). V is TRBV7-2 and J is TRBJ2-7; 8 bases align to TRBD2. Germline CDR1 reads SGHTA; CDR2 reads FQGNSA. This CDR3 has 13 residues. Trimming removed 2 bases from V and 7 bases from J; junction bases left unmatched: 4. The CDR3: CASSLTGGKEQYF. CDR3 sequence (DNA): TGTGCCAGCAGCTTAACGGGGGGGAAGGAGCAGTACTTC. Complete variable domain (other parts from reference TRBV7-2 and TRBJ2-7): GAGVSQSPSNKVTEKGKDVELRCDPISGHTALYWYRQSLGQGLEFLIYFQGNSAPDKSGLPSDRFSAERTGGSVSTLTIQRTQQEDSAVYLCASSLTGGKEQYFGPGTRLTVT.

This clonotype is medium-sized in the sample. The chain is built from TRBV10-3 and TRBJ2-2; D ambiguous. Per germline, CDR1 ENHRY and CDR2 SYGVKD. This CDR3 is 13 amino acids long. V gave up 8 bases and J gave up 6 bases, with 13 bases separating them. The CDR3 DNA reads as TGTGCCATCGCGGAAGGGTTCCCCGGGGAGCTGTTTTTT. It specifies CAIAEGFPGELFF.

Comments on this clonotype: Just one base apart from a much larger clone, this may be a read error. CDR3 loop: CSVRDLESPLSYEQYF. The DNA for the CDR3 is TGCAGTGTTAGAGATCTCGAGAGCCCTCTCTCCTACGAGCAGTACTTC. V usage is TRBV20-1 and J usage is TRBJ2-7; D is unclear. The CDR3 sequence is 16 residues long. In germline, CDR1 is DFQATT, CDR2 SNEGSKA (reference sequence).

The V gene is TRBV6-6, the J gene TRBJ2-5; 10 bases fit TRBD2. After removal of 7 bases from V and 5 bases from J, the junction contained 10 bases not matched to a gene. Germline CDR1 MNHNY, CDR2 SVGAGI (reference sequence). CDR3 length: 15 residues. CDR3 residues: CASTLAGGPLETQYF. The CDR3 nucleotides are TGTGCCAGCACCTTAGCGGGGGGCCCCCTGGAGACCCAGTACTTC.

This clonotype was counted only a few times. The J gene is TRBJ2-2, the V gene TRBV20-1; weak D call: TRBD1 (6 bases). Trimming took off 1 base at V and 9 bases at J, with 15 bases between the two ends. Per germline, CDR1 DFQATT and CDR2 SNEGSKA (reference sequence). The CDR3 contains 14 residues. The CDR3 spells CSARVNREWRELFF. The DNA for the CDR3 is TGCAGTGCTAGAGTTAACAGGGAGTGGCGGGAGCTGTTTTTT.

This clonotype is deemed medium-sized (0.01 to 0.1%). Since the CDR3 does not end with the conserved phenylalanine or tryptophan, this likely comes from a read error. It is unclear where the CDR3 begins or ends on the DNA, so no DNA is shown, and the CDR3 is as TCRdb lists it. The chain's CDR3 is CASTRTLGRGLVL. This chain joins TRBV28 and TRBJ2-7; TRBD2, the D gene given by the table, was not confirmed from the DNA. The V gene's germline CDR1 is MDHEN and CDR2 SYDVKM. With termini counted, the CDR3 has 13 amino acids.

This clonotype is categorized as medium-sized. This sequence joins TRBV28 and TRBJ2-1; TRBD2 matches 12 bases. This CDR3 is 18 amino acids long. J lost 6 bases, V lost 5 bases, and 14 bases had no gene match. Germline V lookup: CDR1 MDHEN, CDR2 SYDVKM. The CDR3 region is CASSHGLAGQLLLNEQFF. For the CDR3, the DNA is TGTGCCAGCAGTCATGGACTAGCGGGGCAGCTTTTGCTCAATGAGCAGTTCTTC.

This chain joins TRBV5-6 and TRBJ1-1; D remains ambiguous. The germline V and J ends were trimmed by 0 bases and 3 bases, with 12 bases remaining between them. This CDR3 is built from 15 residues. Germline V lookup: CDR1 SGHDT, CDR2 YYEEEE. The CDR3 DNA reads TGTGCCAGCAGCTTGGAGGTGGGTGCGGACACTGAAGCTTTCTTT. Its translation: CASSLEVGADTEAFF.

This clonotype is labeled medium-sized. V gene TRBV20-1 combines with J gene TRBJ1-1; the D is unclear. Trimming took 3 bases from V and 4 from J, leaving 18 bases between them. Germline assignment: CDR1 DFQATT and CDR2 SNEGSKA (reference sequence). The CDR3 loop spans 15 amino acids. CDR3 bases: TGCAGTGCTAGTGTGCCACATCTGGTCTCCACTGAAGCTTTCTTT. Encoded protein: CSASVPHLVSTEAFF.